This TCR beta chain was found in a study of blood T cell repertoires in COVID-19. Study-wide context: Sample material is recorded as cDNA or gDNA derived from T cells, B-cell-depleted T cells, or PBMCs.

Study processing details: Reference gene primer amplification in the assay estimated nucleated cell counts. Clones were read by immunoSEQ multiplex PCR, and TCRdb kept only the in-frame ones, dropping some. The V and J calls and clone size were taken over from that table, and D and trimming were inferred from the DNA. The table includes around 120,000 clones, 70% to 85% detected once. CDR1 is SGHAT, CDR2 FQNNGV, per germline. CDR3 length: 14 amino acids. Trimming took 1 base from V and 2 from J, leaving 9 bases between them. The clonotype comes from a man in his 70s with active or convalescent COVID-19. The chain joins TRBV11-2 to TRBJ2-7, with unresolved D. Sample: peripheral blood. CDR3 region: CASSLVGRPYEQYF. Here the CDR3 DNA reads TGTGCCAGCAGCTTAGTGGGCAGACCCTACGAGCAGTACTTC.